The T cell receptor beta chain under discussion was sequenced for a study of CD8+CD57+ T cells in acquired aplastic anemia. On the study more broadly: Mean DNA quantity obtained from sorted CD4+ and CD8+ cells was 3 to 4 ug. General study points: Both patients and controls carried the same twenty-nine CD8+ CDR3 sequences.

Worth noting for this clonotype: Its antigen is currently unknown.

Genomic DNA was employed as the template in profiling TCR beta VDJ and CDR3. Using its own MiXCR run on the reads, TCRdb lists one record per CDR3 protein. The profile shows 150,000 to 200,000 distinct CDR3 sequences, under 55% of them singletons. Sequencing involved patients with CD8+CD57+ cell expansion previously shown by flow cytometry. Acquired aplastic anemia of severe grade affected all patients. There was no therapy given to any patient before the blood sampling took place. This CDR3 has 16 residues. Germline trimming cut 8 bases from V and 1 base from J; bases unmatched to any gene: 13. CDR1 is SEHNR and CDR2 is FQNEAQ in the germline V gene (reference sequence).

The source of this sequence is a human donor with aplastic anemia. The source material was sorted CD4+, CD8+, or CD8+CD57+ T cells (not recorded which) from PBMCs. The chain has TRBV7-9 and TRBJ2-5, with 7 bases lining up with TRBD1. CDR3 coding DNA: TGTGCCAGCGGGGAGACAGGGTGGGGCACCCAAGAGACCCAGTACTTC. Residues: CASGETGWGTQETQYF.